This T cell receptor (beta chain) came from a study of siplizumab effects on memory and regulatory T cells. Assay: immunoSEQ multiplex PCR; the TCRdb copy retains only in-frame clones and omits some. The profile covers about 57,000 clones, with approximately 82% appearing a single time and roughly 3.8% taken by the ten largest. The germline V gene has CDR1 SNHLY and CDR2 FYNNEI. Trimming pared 7 bases from V and 1 base from J, leaving 11 bases between. The CDR3 length is 14 residues. Sequenced material: memory CD4+ T cells sorted from blood. This receptor was identified in a human donor in good health. The genes are TRBV2 and TRBJ1-5; no clear D. The DNA for the CDR3 is TGTGCCAGCACTGGGGTTTCCAGCAATCAGCCCCAGCATTTT. Amino acid sequence: CASTGVSSNQPQHF.